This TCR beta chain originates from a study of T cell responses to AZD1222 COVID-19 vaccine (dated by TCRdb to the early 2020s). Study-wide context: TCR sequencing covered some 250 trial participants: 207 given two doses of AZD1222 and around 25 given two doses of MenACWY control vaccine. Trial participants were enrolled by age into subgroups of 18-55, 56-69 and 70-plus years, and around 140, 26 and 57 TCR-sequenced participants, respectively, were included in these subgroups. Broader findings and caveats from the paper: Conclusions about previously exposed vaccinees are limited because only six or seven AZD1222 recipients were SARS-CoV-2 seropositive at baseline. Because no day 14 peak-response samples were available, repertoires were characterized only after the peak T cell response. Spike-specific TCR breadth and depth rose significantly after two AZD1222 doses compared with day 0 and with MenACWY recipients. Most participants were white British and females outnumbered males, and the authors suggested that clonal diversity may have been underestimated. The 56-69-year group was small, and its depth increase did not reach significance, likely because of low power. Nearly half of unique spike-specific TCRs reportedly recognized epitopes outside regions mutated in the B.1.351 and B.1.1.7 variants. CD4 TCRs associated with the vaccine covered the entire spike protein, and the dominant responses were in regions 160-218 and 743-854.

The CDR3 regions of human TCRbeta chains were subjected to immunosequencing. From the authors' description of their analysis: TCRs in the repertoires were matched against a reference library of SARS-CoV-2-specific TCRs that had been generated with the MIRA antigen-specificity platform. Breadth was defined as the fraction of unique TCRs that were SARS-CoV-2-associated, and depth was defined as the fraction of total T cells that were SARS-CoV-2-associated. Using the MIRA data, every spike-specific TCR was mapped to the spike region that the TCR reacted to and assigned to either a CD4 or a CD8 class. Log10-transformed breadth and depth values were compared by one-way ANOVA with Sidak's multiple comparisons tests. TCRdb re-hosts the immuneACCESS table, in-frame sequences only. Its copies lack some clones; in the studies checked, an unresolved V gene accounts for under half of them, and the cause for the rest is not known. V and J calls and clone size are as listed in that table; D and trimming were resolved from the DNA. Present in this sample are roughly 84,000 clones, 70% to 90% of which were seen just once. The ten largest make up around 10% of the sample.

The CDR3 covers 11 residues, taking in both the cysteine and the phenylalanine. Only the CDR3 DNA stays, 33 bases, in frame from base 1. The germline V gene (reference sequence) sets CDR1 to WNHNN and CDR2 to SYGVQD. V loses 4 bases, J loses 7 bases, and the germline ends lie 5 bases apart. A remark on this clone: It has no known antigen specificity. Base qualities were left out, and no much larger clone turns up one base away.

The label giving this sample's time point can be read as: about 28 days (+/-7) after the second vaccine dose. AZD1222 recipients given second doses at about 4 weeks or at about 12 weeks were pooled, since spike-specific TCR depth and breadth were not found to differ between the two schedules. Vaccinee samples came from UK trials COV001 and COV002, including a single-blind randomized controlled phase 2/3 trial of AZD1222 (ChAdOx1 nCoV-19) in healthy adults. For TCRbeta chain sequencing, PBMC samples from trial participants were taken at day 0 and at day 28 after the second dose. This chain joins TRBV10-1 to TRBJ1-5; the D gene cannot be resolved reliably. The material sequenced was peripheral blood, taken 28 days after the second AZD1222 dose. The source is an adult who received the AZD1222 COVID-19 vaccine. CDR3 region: CASSGRQPQHF. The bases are TGCGCCAGCAGTGGGCGGCAGCCCCAGCATTTT.